Following are 29 T cell receptor beta chains from one sample sequenced in a study of cytomegalovirus exposure and HLA in healthy donors. Use of 60 Vbeta and 13 Jbeta primers characterized the PCR. Assay used: immunoSEQ multiplex PCR; TCRdb lists only in-frame clones, some missing. Seen in this sample are tens of thousands of clones; the ten most common clones hold roughly 2.8%. Input material: PBMCs. These TCRs come from a middle-aged man in good health and CMV-seronegative.

The genes are TRBV5-1 and TRBJ2-1, with 10 bases that match TRBD1. The germline CDR1 and CDR2 sequences are SGHRS and YFSETQ. The junction had 2 bases not matched to a gene; V was cut back by 0 bases and J by 8 bases. The CDR3 runs 14 residues. The CDR3 DNA reads TGCGCCAGCAGCTTGGGGGACAGGGGTGATGAGCAGTTCTTC. Encoded protein: CASSLGDRGDEQFF.

V usage is TRBV7-3 and J usage is TRBJ2-3; D might be TRBD2 (6 bases). Trimming pared 1 base from V and 4 bases from J, leaving 12 bases between. From germline, CDR1 is SGHTA and CDR2 FQGTGA. The CDR3 has 15 residues. The CDR3 DNA reads TGTGCCAGCAGCTTAAGAGGAGGGGAGGCAGATACGCAGTATTTT. Protein product: CASSLRGGEADTQYF.

V gene TRBV25-1 combines with J gene TRBJ2-5; 8 nucleotides align to TRBD2. CDR1 and CDR2 from the germline V gene are MGHDK and SYGVNS. The trim removed 3 bases at V and 4 bases at J, leaving 4 bases unmatched. The CDR3 contains 14 residues. CDR3 in amino acids: CASSEFTSGETQYF. The CDR3 bases are TGTGCCAGCAGTGAGTTTACTAGCGGAGAGACCCAGTACTTC.

The chain combines TRBV4-1 with TRBJ1-5; tentatively, D is TRBD1 (6 bases). This CDR3 is built from 16 residues. The germline V and J ends were trimmed by 0 bases and 8 bases, with 17 bases remaining between them. Germline V gives CDR1 MGHRA, CDR2 YSYEKL. CDR3 region: CASSQDQGNANKPQHF. In nucleotides, the CDR3 is TGCGCCAGCAGCCAAGATCAGGGGAACGCGAACAAGCCCCAGCATTTT.

The genes are TRBV5-1 and TRBJ2-2, with 11 bases lining up with TRBD2. This CDR3 is 17 amino acids long. V trimming: 0 bases; J trimming: 6 bases; junction bases outside the gene matches: 7. Germline CDR1 reads SGHRS; CDR2 reads YFSETQ. In nucleotides, the CDR3 is TGCGCCAGCAGCTTGGATATAGCGGGGGGGTCCTCCGGGGAGCTGTTTTTT. Its protein is CASSLDIAGGSSGELFF.

This sequence joins TRBV5-6 and TRBJ1-3, with D unclear. This CDR3 spans 15 amino acids. Germline CDR1 reads SGHDT; CDR2 reads YYEEEE. V was shortened by 3 bases and J by 0 bases, with 10 bases between the two germline ends. The CDR3 DNA sequence: TGTGCCAGCAGCTACGGGTCTGACTCTGGAAACACCATATATTTT. It codes for CASSYGSDSGNTIYF.

A remark on this clone: Other DNA sequences within the sample encode an identical CDR3. The chain joins TRBV6-1 to TRBJ1-2; D uncertain. CDR1 and CDR2 from the germline V gene are MNHNS and SASEGT. V lost 0 bases, J lost 7 bases, and 9 bases lay in between. The CDR3 contains 13 residues. This CDR3 reads CASSEASRAGYTF. CDR3 bases: TGTGCCAGCAGTGAAGCGTCGAGGGCTGGCTACACCTTC.

The chain has TRBV7-6 and TRBJ1-1; weak D call: TRBD1 (6 bases). The V and J ends lost 4 bases and 1 base respectively, with 13 bases between them. The CDR3 has 15 amino acids. Germline CDR1 is SGHVS and CDR2 is FNYEAQ. The chain's CDR3 is CASSYGTSQNTEAFF. The CDR3 DNA reads TGTGCCAGCAGCTATGGGACAAGCCAGAACACTGAAGCTTTCTTT. Complete variable domain (other parts from reference TRBV7-6 and TRBJ1-1): GAGVSQSPRYKVTKRGQDVALRCDPISGHVSLYWYRQALGQGPEFLTYFNYEAQQDKSGLPNDRFSAERPEGSISTLTIQRTEQRDSAMYRCASSYGTSQNTEAFFGQGTRLTVV.

The CDR3 DNA reads as TGCACCAGCAGCCAAGATGTTTTGGCTAGCGGGCCACGGGGGGAGACCCAGTACTTC. Protein sequence: CTSSQDVLASGPRGETQYF. The chain carries TRBV1 and TRBJ2-5; the table names TRBD2, a call not compared with the DNA. TRBV1 is shown as a pseudogene. The CDR3 contains 19 residues.

The J gene is TRBJ2-7, the V gene TRBV5-1; tentatively, D is TRBD2 (6 bases). Germline V gene data show CDR1 as SGHRS and CDR2 as YFSETQ. The germline V and J ends were trimmed by 3 bases and 3 bases, with 16 bases remaining between them. The CDR3 is 15 residues long. The CDR3 coding sequence is TGCGCCAGCAGCTCGAACCGGGAGAGAGGCTACGAGCAGTACTTC. Translated: CASSSNRERGYEQYF.

The gene calls are TRBV19 and TRBJ1-1, with TRBD1 as a possible D gene (6 bases). The CDR3 runs to 17 residues. Trimming shortened V by 4 bases and J by 2 bases, and 20 bases separated the two germline ends. CDR1 and CDR2 (germline): LNHDA, SQIVND (reference sequence). The CDR3 spells CASSNGQYDEVNTEAFF. The DNA of the CDR3 is TGTGCCAGTAGTAACGGACAGTACGACGAAGTCAACACTGAAGCTTTCTTT. The entire variable domain, with the rest obtained from reference TRBV19 and TRBJ1-1, is as follows: DGGITQSPKYLFRKEGQNVTLSCEQNLNHDAMYWYRQDPGQGLRLIYYSQIVNDFQKGDIAEGYSVSREKKESFPLTVTSAQKNPTAFYLCASSNGQYDEVNTEAFFGQGTRLTVV.

The rearrangement joins TRBV5-5 to TRBJ1-1, with 9 bases identical to TRBD1. V lost 3 bases, J lost 6 bases, and 3 bases stayed unmatched. Germline V gene sequence: CDR1 SGHKS, CDR2 YYEKEE (reference sequence). The CDR3 contains 13 residues. This CDR3 reads CASSSRDRAEAFF. For the CDR3, the DNA is TGTGCCAGCAGCTCCCGGGACAGGGCTGAAGCTTTCTTT.

The chain links TRBV4-1 to TRBJ2-7, with 7 bases lining up with TRBD1. Looked up from germline, CDR1 is MGHRA and CDR2 is YSYEKL. Losses at the gene ends were 3 bases for V and 0 bases for J; bases not matched to a gene: 11. The CDR3 totals 17 residues. CDR3 in amino acids: CASSQYTGTAVSYEQYF. The CDR3, as DNA: TGCGCCAGCAGCCAGTATACCGGGACAGCGGTCTCCTACGAGCAGTACTTC.

The chain recombines TRBV9 with TRBJ2-1; 9 bases match TRBD2. Germline assignment: CDR1 SGDLS and CDR2 YYNGEE. Trimming cost V 4 bases and J 12 bases; bases outside gene matches: 11. The CDR3 is 14 amino acids. CDR3 in DNA: TGTGCCAGCAGCCCCGCGGTGAGCGGGGGGCTGCAGTTCTTC. It yields the protein CASSPAVSGGLQFF.

With regard to this clone: The junction departs from germline at one end; a sequencing error may be responsible. The V and J genes are TRBV5-1 and TRBJ2-1, with D hard to call. The CDR3 consists of 17 residues. Per the germline V gene, CDR1 is SGHRS and CDR2 is YFSETQ. This CDR3 is CASSLYPEPSSDNEQFF. The CDR3 DNA reads as TGCGCCAGCAGCTTGTATCCGGAGCCTTCCTCCGACAATGAGCAGTTCTTC.

This sequence joins TRBV10-3 and TRBJ2-2; 11 nucleotides line up with TRBD2. CDR1 is ENHRY and CDR2 is SYGVKD in the germline V gene. Losses at the gene ends were 6 bases for V and 2 bases for J; bases not matched to a gene: 5. The CDR3 spans 16 residues. The CDR3 loop reads CAIRPTSGANTGELFF. CDR3 bases: TGTGCCATCAGACCGACTAGCGGGGCAAACACCGGGGAGCTGTTTTTT.

The V gene is TRBV11-3, the J gene TRBJ2-2, with TRBD2 as a possible D gene (6 bases). The ends were cut back, 9 bases at V and 1 base at J, with 9 bases in the middle. CDR3 length: 13 residues. The germline V gene encodes CDR1 SGHNT and CDR2 YENEEA. The CDR3 nucleotides are TGTGCCAGTACCGGGGGGAACACCGGGGAGCTGTTTTTT. Its protein product is CASTGGNTGELFF.

The chain joins TRBV18 to TRBJ1-2, with D tentatively TRBD1 (5 bases). Germline loops: CDR1 KGHSH, CDR2 LQKENI. Trimming removed 1 base at V and 6 bases at J, with 9 bases between. CDR3 length: 13 residues. This CDR3 is CASSPQGKDGYTF. The DNA of the CDR3 is TGTGCCAGCTCACCACAGGGGAAGGATGGCTACACCTTC.

V gene TRBV7-3 combines with J gene TRBJ1-2; 8 bases are a match to TRBD1. Germline CDR1 reads SGHTA; CDR2 reads FQGTGA. The CDR3 consists of 16 residues. Trimming took 2 bases from V and 6 from J; bases not matched to a gene: 11. CDR3 in DNA: TGTGCCAGCAGCTTAGACTCCGGGACAGGTTCCAATGGCTACACCTTC. Amino acid sequence: CASSLDSGTGSNGYTF.

The rearrangement links TRBV6-6 to TRBJ1-1; possible D gene TRBD1, 6 bases. V shed 5 bases and J shed 4 bases, with 11 bases lying between them. The CDR3 runs to 13 residues. Germline V CDR1 and CDR2: MNHNY, SVGAGI (reference sequence). This CDR3 reads CASSLRGGTEAFF. The CDR3, as DNA: TGTGCCAGCAGTCTAAGAGGGGGCACTGAAGCTTTCTTT.

This chain uses TRBV30 with TRBJ2-5; tentative D call: TRBD1 (5 bases). Germline V gene lookup returns CDR1 GTSNPN and CDR2 SVGIG (reference sequence). CDR3 length: 12 residues. Trimming removed 5 bases from V and 5 bases from J, with 12 bases in between. This CDR3 reads CAWGPWGETQYF. CDR3 nucleotides: TGTGCCTGGGGCCCCTGGGGCGAGACCCAGTACTTC.

The chain employs TRBV14 and TRBJ2-1; 14 nucleotides agree with TRBD2. The V segment lost 5 bases and the J segment 1 base; nucleotides outside the gene matches: 16. Per germline, CDR1 SGHDN and CDR2 FVKESK. The CDR3 is 21 residues long. Here the CDR3 DNA reads TGTGCCAGCAGCGTCCCGGGACTAGCGGGGGTATATTTAGAGTCCTACAATGAGCAGTTCTTC. This codes for CASSVPGLAGVYLESYNEQFF.

This rearrangement joins TRBV5-8 to TRBJ1-1; D unclear. Per germline, CDR1 SGHTS and CDR2 YDEGEE. The CDR3 has 12 residues. Trimming took off 0 bases at V and 7 bases at J, with 7 bases between the two ends. CDR3 DNA: TGTGCCAGCAGCTTGGTGGCCGATGAAGCTTTCTTT. The encoded protein is CASSLVADEAFF. The variable domain in full, with the rest retrieved from reference TRBV5-8 and TRBJ1-1, is EAGVTQSPTHLIKTRGQQATLRCSPISGHTSVYWYQQALGLGLQFLLWYDEGEERNRGNFPPRFSGRQFPNYSSELNVNALELEDSALYLCASSLVADEAFFGQGTRLTVV.

The chain couples TRBV9 to TRBJ2-1, with TRBD2 matching over 9 bases. Unmatched junction bases numbered 6, after V lost 4 bases and J lost 1 base. The CDR3 totals 16 residues. Germline V gene sequence: CDR1 SGDLS, CDR2 YYNGEE. The CDR3 loop is CASSTGTSLSYNEQFF. The CDR3 nucleotides read TGTGCCAGCAGCACGGGGACTAGCTTATCCTACAATGAGCAGTTCTTC.

The chain links TRBV29-1 to TRBJ1-4, with TRBD1 matching 7 bases. The V segment lost 6 bases and the J segment 2 bases; nucleotides outside the gene matches: 3. The CDR3 runs 13 residues. CDR1 and CDR2 from the germline V gene are SQVTM and ANQGSEA. CDR3 sequence (DNA): TGCAGCGTACGGACAGGCACTAATGAAAAACTGTTTTTT. It codes for CSVRTGTNEKLFF.

The chain couples TRBV6-5 to TRBJ1-5; TRBD1 matches 8 bases. V was pared by 6 bases and J by 6 bases, with 10 bases of the junction left unmatched. CDR3 size: 15 residues. Germline CDR1 MNHEY, CDR2 SVGAGI. CDR3 residues: CASSLGGTGGQPQHF. CDR3 nucleotides: TGTGCCAGCAGCCTGGGGGGGACAGGCGGTCAGCCCCAGCATTTT.

V gene TRBV4-1 combines with J gene TRBJ1-2; 10 nucleotides line up with TRBD1. The V gene's germline CDR1 is MGHRA and CDR2 YSYEKL. This CDR3 region has 15 residues. J lost 1 base, V lost 4 bases, and 3 bases had no gene match. The CDR3 nucleotides are TGCGCCAGCAGCCTCGGGACAGGGGTTAACTATGGCTACACCTTC. Encoded protein: CASSLGTGVNYGYTF.

The genes are TRBV15 and TRBJ2-7; D unresolved. The CDR3 consists of 15 residues. CDR1 and CDR2 from the germline V gene are LNHNV and YYDKDF (reference sequence). V was trimmed by 0 bases and J by 0 bases, leaving 9 bases between them. Here the CDR3 reads CATSRDMGSSYEQYF. CDR3 sequence (DNA): TGTGCCACCAGCAGAGATATGGGCAGCTCCTACGAGCAGTACTTC.

The chain is built from TRBV28 and TRBJ1-2; 11 positions agree with TRBD1. Losses at the gene ends were 4 bases for V and 5 bases for J; bases not matched to a gene: 9. This CDR3 comprises 16 residues. Germline loops: CDR1 MDHEN, CDR2 SYDVKM. The CDR3 region is CASSSTGTGGRYGYTF. CDR3 nucleotides: TGTGCCAGCAGTTCAACCGGGACAGGGGGTAGATATGGCTACACCTTC.